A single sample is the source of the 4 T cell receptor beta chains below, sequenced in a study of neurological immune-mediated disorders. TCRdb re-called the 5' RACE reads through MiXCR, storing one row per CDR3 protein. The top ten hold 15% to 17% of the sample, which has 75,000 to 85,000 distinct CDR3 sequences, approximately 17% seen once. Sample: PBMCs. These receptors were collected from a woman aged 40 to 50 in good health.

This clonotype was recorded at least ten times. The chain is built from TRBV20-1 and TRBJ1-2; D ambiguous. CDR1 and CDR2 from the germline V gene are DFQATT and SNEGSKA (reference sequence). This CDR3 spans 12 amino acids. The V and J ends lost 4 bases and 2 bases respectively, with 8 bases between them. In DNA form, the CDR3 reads TGCAGTGCTATTAGACCCAACTATGGCTACACCTTC. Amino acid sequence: CSAIRPNYGYTF.

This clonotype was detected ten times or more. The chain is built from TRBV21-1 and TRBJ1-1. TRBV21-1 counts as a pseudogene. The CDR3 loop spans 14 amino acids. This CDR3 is CASSKIGRNTEAFF. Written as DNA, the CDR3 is TGTGCCAGCAGCAAAATAGGGAGAAACACTGAAGCTTTCTTT.

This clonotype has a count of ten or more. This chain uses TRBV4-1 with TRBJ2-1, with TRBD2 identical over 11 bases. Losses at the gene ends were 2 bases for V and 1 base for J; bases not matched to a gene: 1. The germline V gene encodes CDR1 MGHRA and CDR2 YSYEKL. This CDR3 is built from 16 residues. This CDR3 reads CASSQLAGGSYNEQFF. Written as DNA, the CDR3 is TGCGCCAGCAGCCAACTAGCGGGGGGATCCTACAATGAGCAGTTCTTC.

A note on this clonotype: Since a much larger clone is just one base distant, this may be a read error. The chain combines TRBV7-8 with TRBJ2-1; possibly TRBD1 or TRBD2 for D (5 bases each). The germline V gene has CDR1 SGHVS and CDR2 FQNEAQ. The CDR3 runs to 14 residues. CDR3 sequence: CVSSLVSGTNEQFF. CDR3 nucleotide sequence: TGTGTCAGCAGCTTAGTCTCGGGGACGAATGAGCAGTTCTTC.